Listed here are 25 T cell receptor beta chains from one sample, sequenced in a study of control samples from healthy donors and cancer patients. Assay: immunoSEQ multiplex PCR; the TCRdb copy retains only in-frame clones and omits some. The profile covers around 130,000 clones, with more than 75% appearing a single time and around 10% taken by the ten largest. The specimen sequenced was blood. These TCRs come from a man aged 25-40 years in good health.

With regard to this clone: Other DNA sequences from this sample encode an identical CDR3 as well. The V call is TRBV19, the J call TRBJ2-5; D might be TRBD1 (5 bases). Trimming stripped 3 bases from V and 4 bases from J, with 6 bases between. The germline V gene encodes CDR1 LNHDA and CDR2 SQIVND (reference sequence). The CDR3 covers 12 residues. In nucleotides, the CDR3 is TGTGCCAGTAGTATCCAGGGAGAGACCCAGTACTTC. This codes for CASSIQGETQYF.

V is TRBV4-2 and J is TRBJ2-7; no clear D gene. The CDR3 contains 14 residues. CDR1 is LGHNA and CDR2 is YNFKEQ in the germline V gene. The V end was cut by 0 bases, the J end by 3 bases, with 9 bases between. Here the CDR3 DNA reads TGTGCCAGCAGCCAAGATCCCAATGACTACGAGCAGTACTTC. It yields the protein CASSQDPNDYEQYF.

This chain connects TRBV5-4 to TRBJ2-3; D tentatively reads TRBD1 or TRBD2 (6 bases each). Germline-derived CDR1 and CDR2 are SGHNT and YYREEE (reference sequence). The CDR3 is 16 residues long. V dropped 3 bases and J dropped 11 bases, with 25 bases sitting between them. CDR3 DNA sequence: TGTGCCAGCAGCTCGCCCCTGACAGGAAGCCCGGGAGAGCAGTATTTT. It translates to CASSSPLTGSPGEQYF. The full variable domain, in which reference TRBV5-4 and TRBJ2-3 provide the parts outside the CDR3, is ETGVTQSPTHLIKTRGQQVTLRCSSQSGHNTVSWYQQALGQGPQFIFQYYREEENGRGNFPPRFSGLQFPNYSSELNVNALELDDSALYLCASSSPLTGSPGEQYFGPGTRLTVL.

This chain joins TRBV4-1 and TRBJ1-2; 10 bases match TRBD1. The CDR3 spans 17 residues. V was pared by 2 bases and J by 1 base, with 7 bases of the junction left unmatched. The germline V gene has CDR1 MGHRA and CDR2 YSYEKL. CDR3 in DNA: TGCGCCAGCAGCCAATCCTGGGGGGACAGGGGTAACTATGGCTACACCTTC. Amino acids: CASSQSWGDRGNYGYTF.

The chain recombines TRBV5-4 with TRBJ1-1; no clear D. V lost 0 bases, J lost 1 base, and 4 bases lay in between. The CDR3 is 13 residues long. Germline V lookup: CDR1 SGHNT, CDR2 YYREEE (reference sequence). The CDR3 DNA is TGTGCCAGCAGCTTGGGAGGGAACACTGAAGCTTTCTTT. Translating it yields CASSLGGNTEAFF. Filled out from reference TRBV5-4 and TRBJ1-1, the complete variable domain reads ETGVTQSPTHLIKTRGQQVTLRCSSQSGHNTVSWYQQALGQGPQFIFQYYREEENGRGNFPPRFSGLQFPNYSSELNVNALELDDSALYLCASSLGGNTEAFFGQGTRLTVV.

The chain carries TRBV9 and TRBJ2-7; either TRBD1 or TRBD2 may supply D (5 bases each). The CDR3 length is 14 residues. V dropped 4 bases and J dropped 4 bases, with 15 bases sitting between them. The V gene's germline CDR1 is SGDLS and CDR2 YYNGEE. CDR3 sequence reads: CASSPLGVRYEQYF. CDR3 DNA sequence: TGTGCCAGCAGCCCCCTGGGGGTGAGGTACGAGCAGTACTTC. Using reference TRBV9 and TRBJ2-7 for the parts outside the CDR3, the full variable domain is DSGVTQTPKHLITATGQRVTLRCSPRSGDLSVYWYQQSLDQGLQFLIQYYNGEERAKGNILERFSAQQFPDLHSELNLSSLELGDSALYFCASSPLGVRYEQYFGPGTRLTVT.

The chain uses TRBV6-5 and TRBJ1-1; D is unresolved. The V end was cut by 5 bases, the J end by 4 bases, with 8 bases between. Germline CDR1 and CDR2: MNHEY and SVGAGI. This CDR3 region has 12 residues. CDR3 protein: CASSKGATEAFF. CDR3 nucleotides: TGTGCCAGCAGTAAGGGCGCCACTGAAGCTTTCTTT.

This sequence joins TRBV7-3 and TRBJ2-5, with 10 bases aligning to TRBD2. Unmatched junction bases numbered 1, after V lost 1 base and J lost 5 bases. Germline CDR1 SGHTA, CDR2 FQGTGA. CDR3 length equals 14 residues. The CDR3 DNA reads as TGTGCCAGCAGCTTAAATAGCGGGGGGGAGACCCAGTACTTC. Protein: CASSLNSGGETQYF.

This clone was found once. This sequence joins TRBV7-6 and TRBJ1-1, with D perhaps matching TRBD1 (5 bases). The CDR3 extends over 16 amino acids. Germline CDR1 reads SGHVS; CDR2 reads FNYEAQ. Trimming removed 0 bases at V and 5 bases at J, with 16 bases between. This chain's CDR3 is CASSLARKAGVTEAFF. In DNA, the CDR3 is TGTGCCAGCAGCTTAGCGCGGAAGGCGGGGGTTACTGAAGCTTTCTTT. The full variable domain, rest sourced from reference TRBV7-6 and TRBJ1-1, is GAGVSQSPRYKVTKRGQDVALRCDPISGHVSLYWYRQALGQGPEFLTYFNYEAQQDKSGLPNDRFSAERPEGSISTLTIQRTEQRDSAMYRCASSLARKAGVTEAFFGQGTRLTVV.

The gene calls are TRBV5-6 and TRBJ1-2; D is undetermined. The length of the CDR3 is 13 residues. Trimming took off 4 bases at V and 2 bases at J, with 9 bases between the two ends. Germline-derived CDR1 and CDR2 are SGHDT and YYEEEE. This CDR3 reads CASSRGRNYGYTF. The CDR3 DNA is TGTGCCAGCAGCCGCGGTAGAAACTATGGCTACACCTTC. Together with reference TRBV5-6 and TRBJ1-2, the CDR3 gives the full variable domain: DAGVTQSPTHLIKTRGQQVTLRCSPKSGHDTVSWYQQALGQGPQFIFQYYEEEERQRGNFPDRFSGHQFPNYSSELNVNALLLGDSALYLCASSRGRNYGYTFGSGTRLTVV.

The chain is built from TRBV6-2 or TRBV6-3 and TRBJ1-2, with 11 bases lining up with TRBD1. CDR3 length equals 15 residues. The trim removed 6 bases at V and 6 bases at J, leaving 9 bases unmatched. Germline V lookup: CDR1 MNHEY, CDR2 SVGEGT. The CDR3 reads CASRPTDRGQDGYTF. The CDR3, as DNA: TGTGCCAGCAGGCCTACGGACAGGGGGCAAGATGGCTACACCTTC.

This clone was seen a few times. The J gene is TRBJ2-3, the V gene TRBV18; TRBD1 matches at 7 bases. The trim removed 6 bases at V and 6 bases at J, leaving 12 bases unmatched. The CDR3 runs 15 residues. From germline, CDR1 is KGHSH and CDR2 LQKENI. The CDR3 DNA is TGTGCCAGCTCTCTTACCTCGGGACAGATCGATACGCAGTATTTT. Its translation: CASSLTSGQIDTQYF.

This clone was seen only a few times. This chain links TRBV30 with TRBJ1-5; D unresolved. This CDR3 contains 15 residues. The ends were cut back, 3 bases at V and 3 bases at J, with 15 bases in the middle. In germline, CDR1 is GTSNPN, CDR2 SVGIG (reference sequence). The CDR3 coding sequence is TGTGCCTGGAGATTCCCACGGGCAAACAATCAGCCCCAGCATTTT. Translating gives CAWRFPRANNQPQHF.

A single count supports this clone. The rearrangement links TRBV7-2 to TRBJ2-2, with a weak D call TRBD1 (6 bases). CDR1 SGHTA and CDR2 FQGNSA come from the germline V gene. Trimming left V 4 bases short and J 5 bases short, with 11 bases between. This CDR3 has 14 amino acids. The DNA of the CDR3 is TGTGCCAGCAGCTATGGACAGAAAACCGGGGAGCTGTTTTTT. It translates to CASSYGQKTGELFF. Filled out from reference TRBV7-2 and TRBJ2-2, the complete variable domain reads GAGVSQSPSNKVTEKGKDVELRCDPISGHTALYWYRQSLGQGLEFLIYFQGNSAPDKSGLPSDRFSAERTGGSVSTLTIQRTQQEDSAVYLCASSYGQKTGELFFGEGSRLTVL.

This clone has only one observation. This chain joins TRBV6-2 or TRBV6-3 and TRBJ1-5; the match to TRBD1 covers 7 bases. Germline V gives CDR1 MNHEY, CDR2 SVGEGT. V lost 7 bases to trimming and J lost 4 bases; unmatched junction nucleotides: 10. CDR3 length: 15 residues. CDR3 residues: CASNPLGTVNQPQHF. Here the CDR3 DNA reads TGTGCCAGCAACCCACTCGGGACAGTGAATCAGCCCCAGCATTTT.

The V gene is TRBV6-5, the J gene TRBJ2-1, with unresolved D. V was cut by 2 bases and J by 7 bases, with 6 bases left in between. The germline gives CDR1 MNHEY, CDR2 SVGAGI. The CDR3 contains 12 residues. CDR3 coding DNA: TGTGCCAGCAGTTACGGGGTGAATGAGCAGTTCTTC. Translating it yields CASSYGVNEQFF.

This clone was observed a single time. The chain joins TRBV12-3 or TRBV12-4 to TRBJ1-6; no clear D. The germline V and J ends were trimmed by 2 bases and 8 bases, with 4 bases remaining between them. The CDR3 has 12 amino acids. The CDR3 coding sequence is TGTGCCAGCAGTTTACTTTATTCACCCCTCCACTTT. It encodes CASSLLYSPLHF.

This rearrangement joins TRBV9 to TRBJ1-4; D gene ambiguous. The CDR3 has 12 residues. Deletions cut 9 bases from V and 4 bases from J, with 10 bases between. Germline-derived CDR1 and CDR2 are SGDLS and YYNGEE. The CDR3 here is CATGLGNEKLFF. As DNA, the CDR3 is TGTGCCACAGGACTTGGTAATGAAAAACTGTTTTTT.

The CDR3 is CASSLWDSGELFF. The CDR3 DNA sequence: TGTGCCAGCAGCCTCTGGGATTCCGGGGAGCTGTTTTTT. The chain carries TRBV11-2 and TRBJ2-2; D is uncertain. The CDR3 covers 13 residues. Germline lookup yields CDR1 SGHAT and CDR2 FQNNGV. V was shortened by 5 bases and J by 6 bases, with 10 bases between the two germline ends.

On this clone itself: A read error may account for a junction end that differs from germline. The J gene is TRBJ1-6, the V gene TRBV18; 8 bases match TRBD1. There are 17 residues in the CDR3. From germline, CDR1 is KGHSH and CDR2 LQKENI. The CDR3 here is CASSPRLPGTGDSPLHF. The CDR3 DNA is TGTGCCAGCTCCCCACGTTTACCCGGGACAGGCGACTCACCCCTCCACTTT.

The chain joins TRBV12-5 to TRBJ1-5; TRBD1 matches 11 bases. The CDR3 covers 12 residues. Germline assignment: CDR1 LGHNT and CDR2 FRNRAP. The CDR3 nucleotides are TGTGCCACCGGGACAGGGGGTCAGCCCCAGCATTTT. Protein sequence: CATGTGGQPQHF.

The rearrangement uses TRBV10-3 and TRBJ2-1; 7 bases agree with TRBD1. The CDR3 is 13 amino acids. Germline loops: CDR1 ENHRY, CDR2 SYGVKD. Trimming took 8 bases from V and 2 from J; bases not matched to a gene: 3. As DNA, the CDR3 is TGTGCCATCCGGGACAGTACCTACAATGAGCAGTTCTTC. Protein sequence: CAIRDSTYNEQFF.

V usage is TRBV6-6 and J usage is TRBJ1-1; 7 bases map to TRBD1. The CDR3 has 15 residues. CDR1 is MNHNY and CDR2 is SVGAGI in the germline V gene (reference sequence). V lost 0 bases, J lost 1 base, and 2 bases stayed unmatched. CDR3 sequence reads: CASSYSNRGNTEAFF. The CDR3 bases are TGTGCCAGCAGTTACTCTAACAGGGGGAACACTGAAGCTTTCTTT.

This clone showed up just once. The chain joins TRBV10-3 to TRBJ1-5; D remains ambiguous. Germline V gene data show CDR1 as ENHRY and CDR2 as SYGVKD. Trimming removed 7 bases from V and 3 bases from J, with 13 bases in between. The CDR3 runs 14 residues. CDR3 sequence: CAITPRASNQPQHF. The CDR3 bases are TGTGCCATCACCCCACGGGCGTCCAATCAGCCCCAGCATTTT.

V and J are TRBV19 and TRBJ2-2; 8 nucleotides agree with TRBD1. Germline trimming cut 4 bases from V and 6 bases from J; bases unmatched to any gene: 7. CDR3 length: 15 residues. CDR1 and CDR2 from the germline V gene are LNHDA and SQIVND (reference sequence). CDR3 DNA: TGTGCCAGTAGTACTGGGACAGGTACAGCCGGGGAGCTGTTTTTT. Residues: CASSTGTGTAGELFF.